This T cell receptor (beta chain) was identified in a study of CD8 T cells in Susac syndrome. An input of roughly 0.5 to 1 ug of RNA was subjected to reverse transcription using random hexamers. TCRdb redid the calling of the immunoSEQ multiplex PCR reads with MiXCR, one entry per CDR3 protein. The table records fewer than 200,000 distinct CDR3 sequences, roughly 92% of them present only once. V was cut by 7 bases and J by 2 bases, with 8 bases left in between. Germline V gene data show CDR1 as MNHEY and CDR2 as SVGAGI. This CDR3 is built from 13 residues. The sequenced sample was CD4+ T cells from PBMCs. The rearrangement joins TRBV6-5 to TRBJ1-4; possible D gene TRBD1, 5 bases. This TCR was recovered from a human donor in good health. CDR3 sequence reads: CASTRGTNEKLFF. The CDR3 DNA sequence: TGTGCCAGCACACGGGGGACTAATGAAAAACTGTTTTTT.